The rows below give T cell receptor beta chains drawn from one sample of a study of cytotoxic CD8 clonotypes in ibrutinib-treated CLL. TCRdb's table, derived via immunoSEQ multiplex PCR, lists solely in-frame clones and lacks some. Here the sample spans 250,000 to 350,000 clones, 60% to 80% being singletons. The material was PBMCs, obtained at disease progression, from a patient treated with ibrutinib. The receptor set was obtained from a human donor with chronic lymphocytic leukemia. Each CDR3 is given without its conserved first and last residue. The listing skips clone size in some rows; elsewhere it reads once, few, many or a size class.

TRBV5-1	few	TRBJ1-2	ASSGTGQGFGYGYT
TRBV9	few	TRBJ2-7	ASSRSAVTYEQY
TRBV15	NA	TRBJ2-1	ATSRDRGGVINEQF
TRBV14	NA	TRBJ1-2	ASSQDWLYGYT
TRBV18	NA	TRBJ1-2	ASSPTGERGYT
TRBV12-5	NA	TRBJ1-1	ASAYESVNTEAF
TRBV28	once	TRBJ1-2	ASSTSYGYT
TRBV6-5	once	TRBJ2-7	VVGDIYEQY
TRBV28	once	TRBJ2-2	ASSAADTPGELF
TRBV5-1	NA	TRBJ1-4	ASSLGTGVQSEKLF
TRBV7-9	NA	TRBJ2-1	ASSRSSLYNEQF
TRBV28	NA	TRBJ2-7	ASSLPGGQYEQY
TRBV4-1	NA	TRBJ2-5	ASSHSVGLYQETQY
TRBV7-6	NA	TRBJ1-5	ASSLGRTRHQPQH
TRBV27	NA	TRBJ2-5	ASRVGTGVLETQY
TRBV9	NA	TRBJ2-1	ASSAGSLNEQF
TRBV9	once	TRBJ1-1	ASSVQGVNTEAF
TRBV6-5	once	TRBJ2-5	ASSYSVQGQETQY
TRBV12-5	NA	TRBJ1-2	ASGGGGYGYT
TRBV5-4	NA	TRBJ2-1	ASSLGRVAPHNEQF
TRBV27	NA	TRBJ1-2	ASSSTGVYT
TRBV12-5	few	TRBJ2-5	ASGQRGGSQETQY
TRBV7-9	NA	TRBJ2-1	ASSEALTSSYNEQF
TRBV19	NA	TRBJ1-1	ASHRGNTEAF
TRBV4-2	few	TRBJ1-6	ASKDSPNYNSPLH
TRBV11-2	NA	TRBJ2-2	ASSQPGSYRELF
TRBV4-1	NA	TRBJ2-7	ASSQVAGASYEQY
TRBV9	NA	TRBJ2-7	ASSVGTSPGEQY
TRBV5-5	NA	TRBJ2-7	ASSRDRDRVPYEQY
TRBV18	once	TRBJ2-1	ASSPPRRVGEQF
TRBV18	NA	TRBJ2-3	ASSPARAVADTQY
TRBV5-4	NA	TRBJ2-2	ASSSGLANTGELF
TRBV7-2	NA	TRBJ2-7	ASSLVGSWYEQY
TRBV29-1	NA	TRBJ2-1	SVHRGGAYNEQF
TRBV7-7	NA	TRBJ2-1	ASSLGTPGSYNEQF
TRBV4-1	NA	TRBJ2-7	ASSQRGLLAGHEQY
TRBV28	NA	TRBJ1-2	ASSLQGADGYT
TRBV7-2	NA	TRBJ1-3	ASSTHRGNTIY
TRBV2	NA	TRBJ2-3	ASSLAGVVDTQY
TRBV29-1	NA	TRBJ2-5	SVDRGRKTQY
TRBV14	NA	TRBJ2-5	ASSQVSEETQY
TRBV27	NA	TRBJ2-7	ASRPYSGRRSYEQY
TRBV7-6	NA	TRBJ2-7	ASSLEALAGGPSLYEQY